A single sample gave rise to the 2 T cell receptor beta chains below, sequenced in a study of PD-L1 blockade in urothelial cancer. The time point here: peripheral blood 6 weeks after treatment start. Here immunoSEQ multiplex PCR was the method, and the copy in TCRdb shows in-frame clones only, minus some. The sample has 75,000 to 100,000 clones, roughly 80% seen once. The starting material was PBMCs, obtained around atezolizumab (anti-PD-L1) treatment. These receptor sequences come from a man in his 70s with urothelial cancer.

The chain employs TRBV7-8 and TRBJ2-7, with unresolved D. V was clipped by 1 base and J by 3 bases, with 10 bases between them. Germline CDR1 and CDR2: SGHVS and FQNEAQ. This CDR3 has 14 amino acids. CDR3 amino acids: CASSLDPPSYEQYF. The DNA for the CDR3 is TGTGCCAGCAGCTTAGACCCCCCTAGCTACGAGCAGTACTTC.

This chain links TRBV6-5 with TRBJ1-1; D ambiguous. This CDR3 has 13 residues. V was shortened by 6 bases and J by 1 base, with 9 bases between the two germline ends. CDR1 and CDR2 from the germline V gene are MNHEY and SVGAGI. DNA of the CDR3: TGTGCCAGCAGGTTGGGAGGGAACACTGAAGCTTTCTTT. Its translation: CASRLGGNTEAFF.